This T cell receptor beta chain was identified in a study of breast tumors, draining lymph nodes, adjacent tissues. Whole-study results and caveats: Luminal-like breast cancer showed significantly higher tumor–nontumor repertoire similarity than basal-like. Compared with lymph nodes, tumors were less diverse; compared with nontumor tissue, more. The lymph node origin of tumor T cells was framed as consistent with a hypothesis, not demonstrated.

Ten or more counts support this clonotype. Its antigen is undetermined. MiXCR, run by TCRdb on the multiplex PCR reads, gives a single entry per CDR3 protein. Among about 270,000 distinct CDR3 sequences listed, about 33% were seen once. The lymph nodes were axillary draining lymph nodes from breast cancer patients. Germline CDR1 and CDR2: LGHNA and YSLEER. This CDR3 contains 14 residues. The junction had 4 bases not matched to a gene; V was cut back by 4 bases and J by 3 bases. The chain employs TRBV4-3 and TRBJ2-5; 8 positions match TRBD1. The sample was axillary lymph node tissue. The clonotype was recovered from a female donor with breast cancer. Some clones in this sample may be carry-over from other donors' samples. CDR3 nucleotide sequence: TGCGCCAGCAGCCCACAGGGGGGTAAAGAGACCCAGTACTTC. It yields the protein CASSPQGGKETQYF.